This T cell receptor (beta chain) was captured in a study of blood T cell repertoires in COVID-19. Original handling: Quantification of nucleated cells was approximated via reference gene primer amplification. TCRdb keeps only in-frame clones here, not all; method: immunoSEQ multiplex PCR. Clonal size and the V and J genes are those of that table, whereas D and trimming came from the DNA. Of 80,000 or so clones in the sample, roughly 85% were seen once. V shed 6 bases and J shed 0 bases, with 10 bases lying between them. Germline CDR1 SGHDN, CDR2 FVKESK. The CDR3 has 14 amino acids. This clone was picked up a small number of times.

This receptor was obtained from a man aged 55-75 years with COVID-19, enrolled during active disease. The material sequenced was peripheral blood. This rearrangement joins TRBV14 to TRBJ2-3; maybe TRBD2 (6 bases). The CDR3 protein is CASRSSVSTDTQYF. The CDR3 DNA reads TGTGCCAGCAGGTCTAGCGTTAGCACAGATACGCAGTATTTT.